Shown below are 25 T cell receptor beta chains from a single sample sequenced in a study of T cells after yellow fever vaccination. TCRdb reprocessed the 5' RACE reads with MiXCR, giving one entry per CDR3 protein. The sample has some 130,000 distinct CDR3 sequences; about 6.2% are singletons. The source was CD4+ T cells sorted from PBMCs, collected 10 days after the yellow fever booster vaccination. Receptor source: a man aged 25-40 years who received the YFV17D yellow fever vaccine.

This clonotype was recorded at least ten times. The rearrangement joins TRBV12-3 or TRBV12-4 to TRBJ2-4, with D unresolved. This CDR3 is built from 14 residues. The V end was cut by 3 bases, the J end by 4 bases, with 10 bases between. CDR3 protein: CASSFRSGKNIQYF. As DNA, the CDR3 is TGTGCCAGCAGTTTTCGTTCAGGAAAAAACATTCAGTACTTC.

This clonotype was found a few times. CDR3 DNA sequence: TGCAGTGCTAGCTCCCTAGCGGGGAAATCCTACAATGAGCAGTTCTTC. Protein sequence: CSASSLAGKSYNEQFF. This chain links TRBV20-1 with TRBJ2-1; 9 bases are a match to TRBD2. V shed 3 bases, J shed 1 base, and the junction held 7 bases outside the gene matches. This CDR3 is 16 amino acids long. In germline, CDR1 is DFQATT, CDR2 SNEGSKA (reference sequence).

Ten or more counts support this clonotype. CDR3 region: CSAPGLAGSPDTQYF. DNA for the CDR3: TGCAGTGCCCCCGGATTGGCGGGAAGCCCAGATACGCAGTATTTT. V gene TRBV20-1 combines with J gene TRBJ2-3, with D possibly being TRBD2 (6 bases). V lost 6 bases and J 4 bases, leaving 20 bases between the germline ends. Germline loops: CDR1 DFQATT, CDR2 SNEGSKA (reference sequence). This CDR3 has 15 amino acids.

This clonotype occurred many times. The chain uses TRBV7-7 and TRBJ2-3; D is ambiguous. CDR1 is SSHAT and CDR2 is FNYEAQ in the germline V gene (reference sequence). The CDR3 has 14 residues. V lost 5 bases and J 2 bases, leaving 11 bases between the germline ends. CDR3 residues: CASSRLPPTDTQYF. The DNA of the CDR3 is TGTGCCAGCAGCCGCCTCCCGCCCACAGATACGCAGTATTTT.

A note on this clonotype: Given a much more abundant clone one base away, this may be a read error. The chain's CDR3 is CASSLTLRDRGPNNKQFF. CDR3 bases: TGTGCCAGCAGCTTGACCCTCCGGGACAGGGGCCCGAACAATAAGCAGTTCTTC. The rearrangement links TRBV5-5 to TRBJ2-1, with 10 bases aligning to TRBD1. In germline, CDR1 is SGHKS, CDR2 YYEKEE (reference sequence). The CDR3 is 18 residues long.

The chain joins TRBV12-3 or TRBV12-4 to TRBJ1-2, with TRBD1 identical over 7 bases. This CDR3 comprises 15 residues. Losses at the gene ends were 5 bases for V and 7 bases for J; bases not matched to a gene: 13. The CDR3: CASSPYRGPESGYTF. The CDR3 nucleotides read TGTGCCAGCAGTCCTTACAGGGGCCCTGAAAGTGGCTACACCTTC.

This clonotype has only a few counts. The rearrangement uses TRBV20-1 and TRBJ2-2; 7 positions agree with TRBD2. The CDR3 extends over 16 amino acids. Germline V gene sequence: CDR1 DFQATT, CDR2 SNEGSKA (reference sequence). The ends lost 5 bases at V and 2 bases at J; junction bases unmatched: 11. The CDR3 sequence: CSAGGWEGLNTGELFF. CDR3 nucleotides: TGCAGTGCTGGCGGCTGGGAGGGGCTCAACACCGGGGAGCTGTTTTTT.

The rearrangement joins TRBV20-1 to TRBJ2-5, with 7 positions matching TRBD1. Germline V lookup: CDR1 DFQATT, CDR2 SNEGSKA (reference sequence). J lost 4 bases, V lost 3 bases, and 11 bases had no gene match. The CDR3 has 15 amino acids. The CDR3 sequence: CSARGGQENPETQYF. CDR3 coding DNA: TGCAGTGCTAGGGGTGGACAGGAGAATCCAGAGACCCAGTACTTC.

The sample holds a few counts of this clonotype. The J gene is TRBJ2-7, the V gene TRBV7-2; 10 positions match TRBD2. Germline V gene lookup returns CDR1 SGHTA and CDR2 FQGNSA. CDR3 length: 15 residues. Trimming removed 5 bases from V and 2 bases from J; junction bases left unmatched: 6. CDR3 bases: TGTGCCAGCAGCCCTCAGCGGGGGGGACCCTACGAGCAGTACTTC. Encoded protein: CASSPQRGGPYEQYF. The variable domain in full, with the rest retrieved from reference TRBV7-2 and TRBJ2-7, is GAGVSQSPSNKVTEKGKDVELRCDPISGHTALYWYRQSLGQGLEFLIYFQGNSAPDKSGLPSDRFSAERTGGSVSTLTIQRTQQEDSAVYLCASSPQRGGPYEQYFGPGTRLTVT.

This rearrangement joins TRBV4-3 to TRBJ2-2; TRBD2 might be the D (6 bases). Trimming left V 3 bases short and J 6 bases short, with 20 bases between. Per germline, CDR1 LGHNA and CDR2 YSLEER. This CDR3 is 17 amino acids long. CDR3 sequence (DNA): TGCGCCAGCAGCCAGGCGGGACTCCCCTTCAGTGCCGGGGAGCTGTTTTTT. It encodes CASSQAGLPFSAGELFF.

This clonotype has at least ten counts. The V and J genes are TRBV5-1 and TRBJ1-4; D ambiguous. The CDR3 is 16 amino acids. With 0 bases removed from V and 7 bases from J, the gap between germline ends came to 16 bases. Germline CDR1 is SGHRS and CDR2 is YFSETQ. The CDR3 reads CASSLEPRPVGEKLFF. CDR3 bases: TGCGCCAGCAGCTTGGAACCAAGACCAGTTGGTGAAAAACTGTTTTTT.

This clonotype has a count of ten or more. The rearrangement uses TRBV27 and TRBJ2-7, with 7 bases identical to TRBD1. CDR3 size: 14 residues. The trim removed 10 bases at V and 1 base at J, leaving 10 bases unmatched. CDR1 MNHEY and CDR2 SMNVEV come from the germline V gene (reference sequence). The DNA for the CDR3 is TGTGCCACTAGCCGGGACAGCCTTTCCTACGAGCAGTACTTC. This gives the protein CATSRDSLSYEQYF.

Of note for this clonotype: This sequence may be a read error, since a much larger clone differs from it by one base. V and J are TRBV11-1 and TRBJ2-1; tentatively, D is TRBD1 or TRBD2 (5 bases each). The CDR3 is made up of 18 amino acids. Germline values: CDR1 SGHAT, CDR2 FQDESV (reference sequence). The CDR3 region has the DNA TGTTCCAGCAGCACCACCCAGGGAGCATCGAGCTCCTACAATGAGCAGTTCTTC. Protein sequence: CSSSTTQGASSSYNEQFF.

There are many counts of this clonotype. V and J are TRBV7-9 and TRBJ2-5, with D possibly matching TRBD1 (6 bases). The CDR3 has 15 residues. The V and J ends lost 0 bases and 4 bases respectively, with 12 bases between them. The germline V gene has CDR1 SEHNR and CDR2 FQNEAQ (reference sequence). In DNA form, the CDR3 reads TGTGCCAGCAGCTTAGCGCACAGGGCTGGAGAGACCCAGTACTTC. This gives the protein CASSLAHRAGETQYF. Filled out from reference TRBV7-9 and TRBJ2-5, the complete variable domain reads DTGVSQNPRHKITKRGQNVTFRCDPISEHNRLYWYRQTLGQGPEFLTYFQNEAQLEKSRLLSDRFSAERPKGSFSTLEIQRTEQGDSAMYLCASSLAHRAGETQYFGPGTRLLVL.

In this sample, this clonotype turned up many times. The J gene is TRBJ2-2, the V gene TRBV7-2; tentatively, D is TRBD2 (6 bases). The V gene's germline CDR1 is SGHTA and CDR2 FQGNSA. CDR3 length equals 15 residues. Trimming cost V 3 bases and J 0 bases, with 8 bases left between them. DNA for the CDR3: TGTGCCAGCAGCTTTAGCGGAACGAACACCGGGGAGCTGTTTTTT. This translates into CASSFSGTNTGELFF.

This clonotype was seen repeatedly, ten times or more. This chain uses TRBV12-3 or TRBV12-4 with TRBJ1-6; D is unresolved. The CDR3 loop spans 14 amino acids. V was clipped by 0 bases and J by 10 bases, with 10 bases between them. Here the CDR3 reads CASSLALLGSPLHF. The CDR3 nucleotides are TGTGCCAGCAGTTTAGCACTGTTGGGGTCACCCCTCCACTTT.

This clonotype was seen repeatedly, ten times or more. V usage is TRBV4-1 and J usage is TRBJ2-4; no clear D. This CDR3 region has 17 residues. CDR1 is MGHRA, CDR2 YSYEKL, per germline. V was clipped by 5 bases and J by 5 bases, with 22 bases between them. The CDR3 coding sequence is TGCGCCAGCAGCTACCGCGCCCTCGGTCGTAGGGAAAACATTCAGTACTTC. Its protein is CASSYRALGRRENIQYF.

At least ten counts were recorded for this clonotype. V and J are TRBV5-1 and TRBJ2-7; 8 nucleotides agree with TRBD1. The CDR3 totals 13 residues. The junction had 11 bases not matched to a gene; V was cut back by 6 bases and J by 9 bases. Germline values: CDR1 SGHRS, CDR2 YFSETQ. The CDR3 sequence: CASKPGQEVSQYF. The CDR3 nucleotides read TGCGCCAGCAAACCGGGACAGGAGGTTTCGCAGTACTTC.

This clonotype was picked up many times. The chain couples TRBV15 to TRBJ1-2; the D is unclear. V was trimmed by 0 bases and J by 8 bases, leaving 7 bases between them. CDR3 size: 12 residues. Germline CDR1 reads LNHNV; CDR2 reads YYDKDF (reference sequence). CDR3 nucleotides: TGTGCCACCAGCAGAGAGACCGGAGGCTACACCTTC. This translates into CATSRETGGYTF. The entire variable domain, with the rest obtained from reference TRBV15 and TRBJ1-2, is as follows: DAMVIQNPRYQVTQFGKPVTLSCSQTLNHNVMYWYQQKSSQAPKLLFHYYDKDFNNEADTPDNFQSRRPNTSFCFLDIRSPGLGDTAMYLCATSRETGGYTFGSGTRLTVV.

Ten or more counts support this clonotype. The genes are TRBV20-1 and TRBJ2-5; 12 bases are a match to TRBD2. Trimming removed 2 bases from V and 4 bases from J; junction bases left unmatched: 5. The CDR3 is 15 amino acids. CDR1 and CDR2 (germline): DFQATT, SNEGSKA (reference sequence). CDR3 sequence reads: CSARPGLAGLETQYF. The CDR3 nucleotides are TGCAGTGCTAGACCGGGACTAGCGGGTTTAGAGACCCAGTACTTC.

Many counts were recorded for this clonotype. The chain has TRBV5-5 and TRBJ1-2; the D is unclear. V lost 3 bases, J lost 8 bases, and 11 bases lay in between. From germline, CDR1 is SGHKS and CDR2 YYEKEE (reference sequence). This CDR3 spans 12 amino acids. The CDR3 DNA reads as TGTGCCAGCAGCTGGCGGGTGGAAGGCTACACCTTC. It translates to CASSWRVEGYTF.

The rearrangement links TRBV28 to TRBJ2-3, with 7 bases matching TRBD1. V trimming: 5 bases; J trimming: 4 bases; junction bases outside the gene matches: 9. The CDR3 sequence is 15 residues long. CDR1 is MDHEN and CDR2 is SYDVKM in the germline V gene. CDR3 nucleotides: TGTGCCAGCAGTCTAGCCGGGACAGAATCAGATACGCAGTATTTT. Translating gives CASSLAGTESDTQYF.

This clonotype was counted at least ten times. The rearrangement joins TRBV6-5 to TRBJ2-1; 8 positions match TRBD2. The CDR3 covers 12 residues. CDR1 and CDR2 from the germline V gene are MNHEY and SVGAGI. The V and J ends lost 6 bases and 10 bases, in that order; junction bases with no gene match: 5. The CDR3 coding sequence is TGTGCCAGCAGCCCAGGACTAGCCGAGCAGTTCTTC. Translated, it gives CASSPGLAEQFF.

This clonotype showed up many times. The V call is TRBV20-1, the J call TRBJ1-4, with 8 bases that match TRBD1. After removal of 1 base from V and 8 bases from J, the junction contained 9 bases not matched to a gene. The germline gives CDR1 DFQATT, CDR2 SNEGSKA (reference sequence). The CDR3 is made up of 15 amino acids. CDR3 loop: CSARGKTGAEEKLFF. In DNA, the CDR3 is TGCAGTGCTAGAGGGAAGACAGGGGCTGAGGAAAAACTGTTTTTT.

Worth noting for this clonotype: A read error may account for a junction end that differs from germline. This sequence joins TRBV20-1 and TRBJ2-1; 15 nucleotides match TRBD2. The CDR3 totals 16 residues. CDR1 is DFQATT and CDR2 is SNEGSKA in the germline V gene (reference sequence). The CDR3 is CCAPGLAGGIGNEQFF. The CDR3 DNA reads TGCTGTGCTCCAGGACTAGCGGGAGGGATTGGGAATGAGCAGTTCTTC.